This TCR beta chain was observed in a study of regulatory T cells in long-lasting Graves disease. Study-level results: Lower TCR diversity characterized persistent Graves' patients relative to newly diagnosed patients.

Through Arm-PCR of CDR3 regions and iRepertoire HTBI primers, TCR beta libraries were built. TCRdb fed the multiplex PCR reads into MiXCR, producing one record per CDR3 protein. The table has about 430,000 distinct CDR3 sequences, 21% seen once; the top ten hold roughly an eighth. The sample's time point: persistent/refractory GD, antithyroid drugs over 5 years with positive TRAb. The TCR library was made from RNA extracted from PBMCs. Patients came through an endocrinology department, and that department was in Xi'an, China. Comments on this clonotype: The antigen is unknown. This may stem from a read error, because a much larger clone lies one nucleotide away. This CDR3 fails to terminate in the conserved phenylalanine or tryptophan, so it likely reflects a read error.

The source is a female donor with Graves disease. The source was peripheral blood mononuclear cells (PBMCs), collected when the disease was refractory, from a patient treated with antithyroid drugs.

The chain's CDR3 is CASSDSVYGYTS. Here the CDR3 DNA reads TGTGCCAGCAGTGATTCGGTCTATGGCTACACCTCC. The chain links TRBV2 to TRBJ1-2; D gene uncertain. V lost 3 bases and J lost 4, with 6 bases in between. This CDR3 is 12 amino acids long. In germline, CDR1 is SNHLY, CDR2 FYNNEI.